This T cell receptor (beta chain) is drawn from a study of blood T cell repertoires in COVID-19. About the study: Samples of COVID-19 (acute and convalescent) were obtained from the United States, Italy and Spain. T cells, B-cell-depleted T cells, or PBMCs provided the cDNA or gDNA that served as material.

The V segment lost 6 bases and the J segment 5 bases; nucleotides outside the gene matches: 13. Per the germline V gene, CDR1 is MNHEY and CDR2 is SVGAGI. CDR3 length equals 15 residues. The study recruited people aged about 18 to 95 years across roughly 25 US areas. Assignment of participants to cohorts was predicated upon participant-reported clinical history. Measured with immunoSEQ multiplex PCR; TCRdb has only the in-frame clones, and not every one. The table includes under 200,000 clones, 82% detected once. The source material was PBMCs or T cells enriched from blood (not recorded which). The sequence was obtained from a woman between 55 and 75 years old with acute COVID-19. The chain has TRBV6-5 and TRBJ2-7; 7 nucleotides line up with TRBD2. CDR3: CASSPGGGRSNEQYV. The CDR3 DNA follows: TGTGCCAGCAGCCCCGGGGGAGGGAGGTCTAACGAGCAGTACGTC.